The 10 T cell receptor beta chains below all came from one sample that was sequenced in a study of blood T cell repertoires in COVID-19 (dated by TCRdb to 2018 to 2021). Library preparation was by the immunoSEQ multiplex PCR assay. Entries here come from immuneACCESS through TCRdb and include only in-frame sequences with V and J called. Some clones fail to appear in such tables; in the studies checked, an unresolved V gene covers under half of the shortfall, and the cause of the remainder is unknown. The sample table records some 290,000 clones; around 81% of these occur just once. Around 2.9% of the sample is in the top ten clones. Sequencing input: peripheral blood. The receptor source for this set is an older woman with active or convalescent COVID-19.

CDR3 in DNA: TGCAGCGGCGGACACAGGGGGCGGAATGAGCAGTTCTTC. It yields the protein CSGGHRGRNEQFF. V usage is TRBV29-1 and J usage is TRBJ2-1; 9 positions match TRBD1. The CDR3 runs to 13 residues. J lost 7 bases, V lost 7 bases, and 8 bases had no gene match. Germline-derived CDR1 and CDR2 are SQVTM and ANQGSEA.

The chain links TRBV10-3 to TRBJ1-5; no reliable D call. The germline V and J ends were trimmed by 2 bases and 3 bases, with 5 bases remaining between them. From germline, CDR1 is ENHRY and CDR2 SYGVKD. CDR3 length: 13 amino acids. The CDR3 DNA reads TGTGCCATCAGTGAGACAGTCAATCAGCCCCAGCATTTT. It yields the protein CAISETVNQPQHF.

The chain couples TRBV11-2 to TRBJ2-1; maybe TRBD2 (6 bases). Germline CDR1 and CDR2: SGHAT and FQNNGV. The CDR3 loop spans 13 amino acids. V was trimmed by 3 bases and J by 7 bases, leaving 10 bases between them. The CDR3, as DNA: TGTGCCAGCAGCTTTCTTCGGGGGAATGAGCAGTTCTTC. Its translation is CASSFLRGNEQFF.

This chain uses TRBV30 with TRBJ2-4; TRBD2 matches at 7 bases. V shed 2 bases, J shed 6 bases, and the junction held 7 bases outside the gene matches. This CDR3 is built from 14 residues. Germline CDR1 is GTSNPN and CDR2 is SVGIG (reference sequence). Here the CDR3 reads CAWSLVAGPNIQYF. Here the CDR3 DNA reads TGTGCCTGGAGTCTGGTAGCGGGCCCAAACATTCAGTACTTC.

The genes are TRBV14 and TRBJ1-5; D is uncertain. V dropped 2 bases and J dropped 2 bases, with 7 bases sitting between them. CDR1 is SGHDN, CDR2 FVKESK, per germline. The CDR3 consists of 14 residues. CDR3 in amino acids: CASSQMGGNQPQHF. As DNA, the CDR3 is TGTGCCAGCAGCCAAATGGGCGGCAATCAGCCCCAGCATTTT.

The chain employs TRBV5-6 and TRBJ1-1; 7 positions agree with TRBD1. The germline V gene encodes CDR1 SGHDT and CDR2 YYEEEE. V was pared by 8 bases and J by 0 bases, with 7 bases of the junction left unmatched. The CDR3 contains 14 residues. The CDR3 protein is CASLRTGLNTEAFF. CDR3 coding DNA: TGTGCCAGTCTAAGGACAGGCCTGAACACTGAAGCTTTCTTT.

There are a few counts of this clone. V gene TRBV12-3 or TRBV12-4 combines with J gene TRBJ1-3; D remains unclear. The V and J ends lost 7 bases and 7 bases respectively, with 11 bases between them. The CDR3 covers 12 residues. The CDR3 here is CASIGRGNTIYF. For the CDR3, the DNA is TGTGCCAGCATCGGGCGAGGGAACACCATATATTTT.

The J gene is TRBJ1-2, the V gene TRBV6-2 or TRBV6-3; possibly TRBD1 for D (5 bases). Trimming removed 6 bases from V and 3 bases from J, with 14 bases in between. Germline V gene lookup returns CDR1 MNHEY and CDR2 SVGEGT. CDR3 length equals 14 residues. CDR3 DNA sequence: TGTGCCAGCAGATACAACAGGTTCGACTATGGCTACACCTTC. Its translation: CASRYNRFDYGYTF.

Written as DNA, the CDR3 is TGTGCCAGCAGCCAAAACCACCGACAGGGTTGGGACTATGGCTACACCTTC. It encodes CASSQNHRQGWDYGYTF. This rearrangement joins TRBV14 to TRBJ1-2; 7 positions match TRBD1. The V gene's germline CDR1 is SGHDN and CDR2 FVKESK. V was pared by 2 bases and J by 3 bases, with 12 bases of the junction left unmatched. This CDR3 is built from 17 residues.

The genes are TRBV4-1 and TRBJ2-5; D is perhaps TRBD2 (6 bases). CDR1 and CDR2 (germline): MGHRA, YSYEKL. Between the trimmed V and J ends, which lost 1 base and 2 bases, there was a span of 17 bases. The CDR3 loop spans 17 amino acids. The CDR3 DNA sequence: TGCGCCAGCAGCCAAGTGGTTCGGGGAGGAGGGCAAGAGACCCAGTACTTC. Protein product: CASSQVVRGGGQETQYF.